Described below is a single T cell receptor (beta chain) sequence and its context. Its antigen is unidentified. Only in-frame clones appear in the TCRdb table, and some are missing; sequencing was by immunoSEQ multiplex PCR. The data contain tens of thousands of clones, around 85% of them singletons. Drawing of blood for sampling happened at baseline, at cycle 4 day 1, and at cycle 7 day 1. This specimen belongs to a study of OX40 agonist ivuxolimab in advanced cancers. Study-wide context: Patients got intravenous ivuxolimab at 0.01 to 10 mg/kg every 2 weeks. Patients assigned to dose escalation were diagnosed with hepatocellular carcinoma, melanoma, renal cell or head and neck cancer.

Study-level points and caveats: Researchers did not establish what antigens the expanded peripheral T cells target.

The source material was CD4+ or CD8+ T cells sorted from blood, sampled in a trial of the OX40 agonist ivuxolimab. This sequence was found in an adult with an advanced solid tumor such as melanoma, head and neck, liver or kidney cancer.

The DNA of the CDR3 is TGTGCCAGCAGCTTAGCTGCAGTTGCAACTAATGAAAAACTGTTTTTT. It yields the protein CASSLAAVATNEKLFF. The J gene is TRBJ1-4, the V gene TRBV7-8; the D is unclear. The CDR3 is made up of 16 amino acids. Germline loops: CDR1 SGHVS, CDR2 FQNEAQ. The V and J ends lost 0 bases and 0 bases respectively, with 8 bases between them.